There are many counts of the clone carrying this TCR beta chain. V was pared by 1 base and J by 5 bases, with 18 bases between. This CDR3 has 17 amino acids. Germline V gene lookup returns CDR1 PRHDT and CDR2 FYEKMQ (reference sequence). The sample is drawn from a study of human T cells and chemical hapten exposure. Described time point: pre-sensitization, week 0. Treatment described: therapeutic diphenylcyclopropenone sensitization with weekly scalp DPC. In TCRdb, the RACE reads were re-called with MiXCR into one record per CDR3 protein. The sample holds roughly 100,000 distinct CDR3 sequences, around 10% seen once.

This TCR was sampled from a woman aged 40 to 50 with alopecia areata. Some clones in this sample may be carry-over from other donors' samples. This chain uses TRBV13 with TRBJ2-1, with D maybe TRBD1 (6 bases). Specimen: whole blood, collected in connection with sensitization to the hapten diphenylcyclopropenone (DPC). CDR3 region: CASSLDGSGTHNNEQFF. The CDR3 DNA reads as TGTGCCAGCAGCTTAGACGGCTCCGGGACACATAACAATGAGCAGTTCTTC.